This record concerns one TCR beta chain sequence. The antigen is undetermined. TCRdb reprocessed the reads via MiXCR and lists one record per CDR3 protein. The data hold about 160,000 distinct CDR3 sequences, with over 15% observed a single time. This sample stems from a study of T cell repertoires in cytomegalovirus infection. Study overall: Matching HLA type and CMV infection were both indicated by public TCR beta signatures. Study-wide results and caveats: Dominating the ex vivo response were HLA-C-restricted CMV-specific TCR beta clonotypes.

There are 16 residues in the CDR3. V lost 6 bases and J lost 0, with 16 bases in between. Germline loops: CDR1 SGHVS, CDR2 FNYEAQ. V and J are TRBV7-6 and TRBJ2-3, with D perhaps matching TRBD2 (5 bases). Sample: CD8+ T cells from PBMCs. This TCR came from a human donor in good health (CMV status not recorded). Some clones in this sample may be carry-over from other donors' samples. In nucleotides, the CDR3 is TGTGCCAGCAGAAGTCGGGAACAGCCTAGCACAGATACGCAGTATTTT. Translating gives CASRSREQPSTDTQYF.